The rows below give T cell receptor beta chains drawn from one sample of a study of blood T cell repertoires in COVID-19. The protocol was immunoSEQ multiplex PCR, while the TCRdb copy is restricted to in-frame clones and leaves out a portion. The data show 80,000 to 100,000 clones, with approximately 82% seen just once and approximately 10% held by the top ten. Sequences were obtained from peripheral blood. Receptor source: a man in his 70s with active or convalescent COVID-19. Both conserved end residues are trimmed from each CDR3.

cdr3_length: 12
j_call: TRBJ1-2
v_call: TRBV6-1
cdr3_aa: ASSEVFPSYGYT

cdr3_length: 14
j_call: TRBJ1-3
v_call: TRBV11-2
cdr3_aa: ASSSRTGPSGNTIY

cdr3_length: 14
j_call: TRBJ2-5
v_call: TRBV3-1/TRBV3-2
cdr3_aa: ASSPHAGGPQETQY

cdr3_length: 11
j_call: TRBJ1-2
v_call: TRBV6-7
cdr3_aa: ASSASLSYGYT

cdr3_length: 14
j_call: TRBJ2-4
v_call: TRBV18
cdr3_aa: ASSPNGGLAKNIQY

cdr3_length: 12
j_call: TRBJ2-5
v_call: TRBV7-3
cdr3_aa: ASSLQGSGETQY

cdr3_length: 14
j_call: TRBJ2-5
v_call: TRBV5-6
cdr3_aa: ASSLEERGGGGTQY

cdr3_length: 13
j_call: TRBJ2-6
v_call: TRBV19
cdr3_aa: ASKPSGVGANVLT

cdr3_length: 13
j_call: TRBJ2-3
v_call: TRBV6-5
cdr3_aa: ASSIGGTFTDTQY

cdr3_length: 14
j_call: TRBJ2-2
v_call: TRBV7-2
cdr3_aa: ASSITSGANTGELF

cdr3_length: 10
j_call: TRBJ1-6
v_call: TRBV3-1/TRBV3-2
cdr3_aa: ASKGIASPLH